This T cell receptor (beta chain) was observed in a study of identical twins. Findings of the study overall: Insertions were fewer in abundant cord blood beta clonotypes, whereas memory repertoires showed none of this pattern.

With template switching, a universal primer site was added, and the cDNA carried unique molecular identifiers. TCRdb ran MiXCR on the 5' RACE reads and lists one entry per CDR3 protein. This table holds under 300,000 distinct CDR3 sequences, about 12% found once. As for this clonotype: Its specificity is unknown.

CDR1 is SEHNR, CDR2 FQNEAQ, per germline (reference sequence). Trimming cost V 1 base and J 8 bases, with 8 bases left between them. The CDR3 runs to 12 residues. The data also belong to a second study, concerning yellow fever vaccine responses in identical twins.

The TCR comes from a young woman in good health. The sample taken for sequencing was memory (CD45RO+) T cells sorted from blood. The J gene is TRBJ1-2, the V gene TRBV7-9; D uncertain. CDR3 in amino acids: CASSLGDQGYTF. The CDR3 DNA reads as TGTGCCAGCAGCTTAGGGGATCAGGGCTACACCTTC.